The 2 T cell receptor beta chains below come from one sample, sequenced in a study of T cells in Graves' hyperthyroidism and ophthalmopathy. Amplification of TCR beta CDR3 regions was performed using RNA transcripts as template. RT-PCR in the first round (using the HTBI primer set) targeted the TCR CDR3. TCRdb fed the multiplex PCR reads into MiXCR, producing one record per CDR3 protein. This repertoire shows 300,000 to 450,000 distinct CDR3 sequences, 15% found once; its top ten account for about 30%. Sequencing used blood. All receptors come from a woman under 40 with Graves' hyperthyroidism.

This clonotype has a count of ten or more. V gene TRBV27 combines with J gene TRBJ2-1, with TRBD2 as a possible D gene (5 bases). The CDR3 length is 17 residues. CDR1 and CDR2 from the germline V gene are MNHEY and SMNVEV (reference sequence). V gave up 6 bases and J gave up 0 bases, with 18 bases separating them. For the CDR3, the DNA is TGTGCCAGCAGCGGGGAGAGCGGAACCAGCTCCTACAATGAGCAGTTCTTC. This encodes CASSGESGTSSYNEQFF.

This clonotype was seen a handful of times. The chain uses TRBV12-3 or TRBV12-4 and TRBJ2-3; 13 bases agree with TRBD2. This CDR3 spans 15 amino acids. After removal of 5 bases from V and 7 bases from J, the junction contained 6 bases not matched to a gene. The CDR3 is CASSPTSGRAYTQYF. Written as DNA, the CDR3 is TGTGCCAGCAGTCCTACTAGCGGGAGGGCCTATACGCAGTATTTT.